This TCR beta chain was identified during a study of identical twins (dated by TCRdb to the mid-2010s). For context, the study as a whole: To test whether fetal clonotypes persist, the study used deep sequencing on TCR alpha and beta repertoires from monozygotic twins, unrelated adults of various ages, and cord blood. To rule out contamination, replicate twin experiments were performed at different times with different library preparation protocols.

Every donor was a healthy Caucasian. Three pairs of female monozygotic twins, all aged about 18 to 30 years, made up the twin cohort. Positive isolation kits from Invitrogen were used to isolate CD4+ and CD8+ T cell populations. What the work shows at the level of the full study, not this receptor alone: In monozygotic twins, out-of-frame TCR alpha sharing was systematically underestimated by recombination models, although the models agreed with sharing between unrelated individuals. Abundant cord blood beta clonotypes had fewer insertions, young adult naive repertoires showed a similar but weaker trend, and memory repertoires showed no such trend. Excess twin sharing in beta out-of-frame sequences was weaker because fewer shared sequences lowered the signal-to-noise ratio. Zero-insertion analyses could be partly confounded by invariant T cells such as MAIT and iNKT, although diverse VJ usage argued against such confounding for most clonotypes. Compared with coincidental sharing between unrelated individuals, out-of-frame TCR alpha sequences shared between twins showed an excess of sequences with low generation probability. Because the same donors could not be followed over many years, conclusions were based on cross-sectional statistical analysis.

Comments on this clonotype: Its specific antigen is unknown. Base qualities are missing; no much larger clone stands one base away.

Library construction relied on 5' RACE. The sample was run on an Illumina HiSeq 2000. A universal primer binding site was added through template switching, and the final cDNA carried a unique molecular identifier so that TCR cDNA molecules could be counted accurately. Specific primers in the conserved constant-segment region were used to synthesize first-strand cDNA for TCR alpha and beta chains. To control for contamination, every cDNA library was double barcoded, receiving both a SMART-Mk sample barcode and Illumina barcodes. Two successive PCR steps introduced TruSeq adapter sequences along with Illumina sample barcodes. The Illumina HiSeq platform was used with custom primers to sequence TCR alpha and beta cDNA libraries. In the original analysis: MiGEC processed the raw reads to extract unique molecular identifiers, while MiXCR was used to determine the CDR3 positions. For each individual, recombination models were inferred using an EM algorithm with the repgenHMM and IGoR tools. Shared clonotypes were analyzed with the tcR package in R, and sharing was normalized by the product of cloneset sizes. Out-of-frame nonproductive sequences were analyzed to study raw recombination free of thymic and clonal selection effects. TCRdb reworked the public reads: Q25 trimming with fastp, MiXCR clone assembly, productive beta chains retained. Rows with a matching CDR3 protein are joined into one entry that keeps the most common DNA and genes. Here the V and J calls rest on TCRdb's processing, not on the authors' analysis. The sample yields approximately 190,000 distinct CDR3 sequences; more than 15% were counted once. Over 35% of the sample is taken by the ten largest.

CDR3 length: 16 amino acids, cysteine to phenylalanine. CDR3 DNA only is kept here, 48 bases in frame from base 1. Trimming removed 5 bases from V and 2 bases from J, leaving 16 bases between the germline ends. The germline V gene gives CDR1 as KGHSH and CDR2 as LQKENI. This same sample was also part of a study on T cells expressing NK-cell markers. That second report states: Three sorted T-cell subsets (CD3+CD56+NKG2C+, CD3+CD56+NKG2C- and CD3+CD56-NKG2C+) from several donors had their TCR beta-chain repertoires profiled. Seven of the eight sequenced donors were HCMV-seropositive and one was HCMV-seronegative. In several experiments an anti-gammadeltaTCR antibody was added to restrict sorting to alphabetaTCR-expressing T cells. In more than five donors, the dominant CD3+CD56+NKG2C+ clonotypes were found to rank among the top 10 CD8+ clonotypes and to make up about 1.0-7.5% of CD8+ T cells. Those dominant clonotypes were again the most abundant among CD3+CD56-NKG2C+ cells in a few donors, at roughly 25-65%. Whether the expanded NKG2C-expressing T cell clones were specific for HCMV antigens was left unclear. The study sequenced eight donors, all healthy volunteers chosen at random: three men and five women. To determine HCMV serostatus, a commercial ELISA kit was used to detect HCMV-specific IgG in serum. Reads were demultiplexed and grouped by UMI with MIGEC, and clonotypes were assembled and quantified with MiTCR. To exclude erroneous sequences, only TCR cDNA sequences supported by at least two reads were retained. Downstream repertoire analysis used the tcR package, and clonotypes were matched across fractions by CDR3 nucleotide sequence plus V segment. VDJmatch was used to annotate antigen specificity against VDJdb, with one amino acid substitution in CDR3 permitted.

The sequence joins TRBV18 to TRBJ2-1; the D gene is perhaps TRBD1 or TRBD2, each of them matching over 5 bases. What was sequenced was CD8+ T cells sorted from blood. The source of this sequence is a woman aged 18-35 years in good health. CDR3 protein: CASSTLGDPPYNEQFF. In nucleotide form, the sequence is TGTGCCAGCTCAACCCTCGGGGACCCACCCTACAATGAGCAGTTCTTC.